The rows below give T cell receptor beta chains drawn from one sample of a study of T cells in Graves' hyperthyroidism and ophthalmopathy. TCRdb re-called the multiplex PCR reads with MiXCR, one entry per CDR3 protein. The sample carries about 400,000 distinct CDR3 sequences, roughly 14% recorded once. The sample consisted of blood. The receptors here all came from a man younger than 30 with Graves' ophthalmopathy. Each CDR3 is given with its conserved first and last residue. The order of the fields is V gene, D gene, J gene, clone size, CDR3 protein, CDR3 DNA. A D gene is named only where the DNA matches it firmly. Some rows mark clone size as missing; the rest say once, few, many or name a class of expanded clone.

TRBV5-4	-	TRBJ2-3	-	CASSEDQREADTQYF	TGTGCCAGCAGCGAGGACCAAAGGGAGGCAGATACGCAGTATTTT
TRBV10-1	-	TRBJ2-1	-	CASSVVLNEQFF	TGCGCCAGCAGTGTTGTTCTCAATGAGCAGTTCTTC
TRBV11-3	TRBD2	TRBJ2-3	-	CASSSTSGDTDTQYF	TGTGCCAGCAGCTCGACGAGCGGGGACACAGATACGCAGTATTTT
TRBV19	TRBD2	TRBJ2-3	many	CASSTQTSYTDTQYF	TGTGCCAGTAGTACCCAGACTAGCTACACAGATACGCAGTATTTT
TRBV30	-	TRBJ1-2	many	CAWSFTGSDGYTF	TGTGCCTGGAGTTTCACAGGGTCGGATGGCTACACCTTC
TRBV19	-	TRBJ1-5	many	CASSIDRSPNQPQHF	TGTGCCAGTAGTATCGACAGGTCCCCCAATCAGCCCCAGCATTTT
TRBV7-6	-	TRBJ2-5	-	CASSPRLGYQETQYF	TGTGCCAGCAGCCCGAGGCTGGGGTACCAAGAGACCCAGTACTTC
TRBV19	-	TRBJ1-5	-	CASKRGVGNQPQHF	TGTGCCAGTAAGAGGGGGGTCGGGAATCAGCCCCAGCATTTT
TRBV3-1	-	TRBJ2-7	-	CASSPPGPYEQYF	TGTGCCAGCAGCCCCCCGGGGCCCTACGAGCAGTACTTC
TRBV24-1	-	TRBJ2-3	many	CATSAASADTQYF	TGTGCCACCAGTGCGGCCTCAGCAGATACGCAGTATTTT
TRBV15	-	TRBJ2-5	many	CATSGGGSQETQYF	TGTGCCACCAGCGGGGGCGGATCACAAGAGACCCAGTACTTC
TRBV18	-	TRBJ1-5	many	CASSPKEGSNQPQHF	TGTGCCAGCTCACCAAAGGAGGGAAGCAATCAGCCCCAGCATTTT
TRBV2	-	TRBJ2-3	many	CASSEEGGADTQYF	TGTGCCAGCAGTGAGGAGGGAGGCGCAGATACGCAGTATTTT
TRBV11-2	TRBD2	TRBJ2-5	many	CASRPLAGAETQYF	TGTGCCAGCAGACCCCTAGCGGGAGCGGAGACCCAGTACTTC
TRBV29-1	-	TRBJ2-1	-	CSVGGYEQFF	TGCAGCGTTGGGGGGTATGAGCAGTTCTTC
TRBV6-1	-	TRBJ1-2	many	CASVDSAAGYTF	TGTGCCAGCGTTGACAGCGCTGCTGGCTACACCTTC
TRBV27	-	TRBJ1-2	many	CASSRDGTNYGYTF	TGTGCCAGCAGTCGGGACGGAACTAACTATGGCTACACCTTC
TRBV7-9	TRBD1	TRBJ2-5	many	CASSPRDRGREAETQYF	TGTGCCAGCAGCCCCCGGGACAGGGGCCGAGAGGCAGAGACCCAGTACTTC
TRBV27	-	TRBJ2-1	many	CASSFGQNEQFF	TGTGCCAGCAGTTTTGGCCAGAATGAGCAGTTCTTC
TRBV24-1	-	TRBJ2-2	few	CATSDFDREGTGELFF	TGTGCCACCAGTGATTTTGATAGGGAAGGAACCGGGGAGCTGTTTTTT
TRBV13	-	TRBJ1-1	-	CASSLLDREAFF	TGTGCCAGCAGCCTCCTGGACAGAGAAGCTTTCTTT
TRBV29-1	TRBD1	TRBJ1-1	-	CSVPVRQGVEAFF	TGCAGCGTTCCGGTGAGACAGGGGGTTGAAGCTTTCTTT
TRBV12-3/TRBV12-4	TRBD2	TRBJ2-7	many	CASSSTSGVYEQYF	TGTGCCAGCAGTTCGACTAGCGGGGTCTACGAGCAGTACTTC
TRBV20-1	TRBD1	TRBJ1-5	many	CSAPTGVNQPQHF	TGCAGTGCTCCAACAGGGGTGAATCAGCCCCAGCATTTT
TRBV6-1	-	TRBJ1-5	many	CATAKRINQPQHF	TGTGCCACAGCTAAACGGATCAATCAGCCCCAGCATTTT
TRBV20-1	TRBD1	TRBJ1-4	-	CSARGPGTGGEKLFF	TGCAGTGCTAGAGGGCCTGGGACAGGGGGGGAAAAACTGTTTTTT
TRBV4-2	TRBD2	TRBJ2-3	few	CASSQGLAGHLGTQYF	TGTGCCAGCAGCCAAGGGCTAGCGGGGCACCTGGGTACGCAGTATTTT
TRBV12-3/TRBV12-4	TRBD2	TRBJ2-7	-	CASSMGGGYEQYF	TGTGCCAGCAGTATGGGGGGAGGGTACGAGCAGTACTTC
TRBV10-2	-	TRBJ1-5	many	CASTQGVHQPQHF	TGCGCCAGCACACAGGGCGTTCATCAGCCCCAGCATTTT
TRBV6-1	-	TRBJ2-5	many	CASSRSPRETQYF	TGTGCCAGCAGTCGTAGCCCCCGAGAGACCCAGTACTTC
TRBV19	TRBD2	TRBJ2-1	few	CASSIGAGEANEQFF	TGTGCCAGTAGTATTGGTGCGGGAGAAGCCAATGAGCAGTTCTTC
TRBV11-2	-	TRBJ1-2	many	CASSTRIRDGYTF	TGTGCCAGCAGCACGCGGATTAGAGATGGCTACACCTTC